This T cell receptor (beta chain) was documented in a study of blood T cell repertoires in COVID-19. The authors' processing: The assay estimated nucleated cells by amplifying reference gene primers. Some clones are missing from TCRdb's copy, which holds only in-frame ones; the method was immunoSEQ multiplex PCR. The V and J calls and clone size are taken from that table; D and trimming were inferred from the DNA. The data show approximately 210,000 clones, 81% seen once. Those who participated ranged in age from about 18 to 89 years and resided in about two dozen US areas. Cohort allocation depended upon clinical history that participants reported. CDR1 is SGHTA and CDR2 is FQGNSA in the germline V gene. Trimming took off 8 bases at V and 0 bases at J, with 7 bases between the two ends. The CDR3 runs to 13 residues.

The genes are TRBV7-2 and TRBJ2-2; D is possibly TRBD2 (5 bases). The receptor was isolated from a woman in her forties or fifties with acute COVID-19. The sequenced sample was PBMCs or T cells enriched from blood (not recorded which). As DNA, the CDR3 is TGTGCCAGCGGAGGTCCGAACACCGGGGAGCTGTTTTTT. Amino acid sequence: CASGGPNTGELFF.